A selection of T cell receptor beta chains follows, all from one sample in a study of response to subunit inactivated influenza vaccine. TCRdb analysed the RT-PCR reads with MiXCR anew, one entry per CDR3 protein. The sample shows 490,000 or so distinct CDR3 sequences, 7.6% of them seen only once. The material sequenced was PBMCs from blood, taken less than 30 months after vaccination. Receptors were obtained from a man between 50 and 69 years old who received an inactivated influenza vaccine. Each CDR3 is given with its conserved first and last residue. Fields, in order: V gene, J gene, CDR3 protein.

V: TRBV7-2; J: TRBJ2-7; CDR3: CASSLYGTGGLEQYF
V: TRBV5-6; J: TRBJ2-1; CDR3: CASSPPDNEQFF
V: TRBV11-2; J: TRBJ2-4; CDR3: CASSLDRTNIQYF
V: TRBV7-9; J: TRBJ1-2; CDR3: CASSWSGPGRGYTF
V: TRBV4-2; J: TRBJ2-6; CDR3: CASSPLPLDLSGANVLTF
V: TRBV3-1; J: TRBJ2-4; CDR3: CASSQGSPGLGKNIQYF
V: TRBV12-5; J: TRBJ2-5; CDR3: CASGPTGGTETQYF
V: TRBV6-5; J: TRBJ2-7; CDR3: CASTNSYDRVTYEQYF
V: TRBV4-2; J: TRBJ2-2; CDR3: CASSAPWTGGTGELFF
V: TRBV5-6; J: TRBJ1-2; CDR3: CASSSWAHYGYTF
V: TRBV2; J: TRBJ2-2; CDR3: CASRKWWNTGELFF
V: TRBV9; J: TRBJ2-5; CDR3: CASSEFWGLETQYF
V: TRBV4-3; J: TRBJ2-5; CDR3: CASSQDVSGAGSNQYF
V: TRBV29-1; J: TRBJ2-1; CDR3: CSVGEPKRTNDNEQFF
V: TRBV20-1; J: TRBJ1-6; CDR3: CSARRGIDSPLHF
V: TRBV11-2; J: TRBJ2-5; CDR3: CASSLVGGRQETQYF
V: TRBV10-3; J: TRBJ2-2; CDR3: CAISRDRGQPGELFF
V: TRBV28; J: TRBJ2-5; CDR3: CASSLPQGDYLQETQYF
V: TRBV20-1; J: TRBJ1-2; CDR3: CSARKGAVEGYTF
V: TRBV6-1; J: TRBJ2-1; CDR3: CASSRLAGRSYNEQFF
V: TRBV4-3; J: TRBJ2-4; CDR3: CASSQDRTTKNIQYF
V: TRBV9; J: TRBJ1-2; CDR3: CASSPGGRSGYTF
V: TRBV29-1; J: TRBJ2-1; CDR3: CSVEPRTGIYNEQFF
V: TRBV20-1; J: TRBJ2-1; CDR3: CSARRTGLSLSSYNEQFF